This T cell receptor beta chain was sequenced in a study of graft-versus-host responses after intestinal transplantation. Points from the study as a whole: Some patients had graft-donor T cell macrochimerism, and their allografts showed high graft-versus-host to host-versus-graft clonal ratios. The marrow of recipients harbored GvH clones, and ileum or blood showed some of them first.

A remark on this clone: Antigen specificity is unknown.

Sequencing used immunoSEQ multiplex PCR; TCRdb keeps in-frame clones, though not all of them. The data hold some 110,000 clones, with around 94% observed a single time. CDR1 is SEHNR, CDR2 FQNEAQ, per germline (reference sequence). V was cut by 0 bases and J by 4 bases, with 2 bases left in between. This CDR3 has 12 amino acids. This clonotype was sampled from a human donor who was the organ donor for an intestinal transplant. The chain carries TRBV7-9 and TRBJ2-3; no clear D. The sequencing here drew on unstimulated CD8+ T cells sorted from spleen or lymph node cells, taken before transplant. As DNA, the CDR3 is TGTGCCAGCAGCTTAGCACCAGATACGCAGTATTTT. It yields the protein CASSLAPDTQYF.